A single sample gave rise to the 18 T cell receptor beta chains below, sequenced in a study of cytomegalovirus exposure and HLA in healthy donors. The primer mix had 60 Vbeta and 13 Jbeta primers. The assay was immunoSEQ multiplex PCR, and TCRdb's table has in-frame clones only and misses some. The sample lists under 200,000 clones, roughly 80% occurring once. Sequenced material: PBMCs. Receptors originate from a man aged 25-45 years in good health and CMV-seropositive.

This chain links TRBV29-1 with TRBJ1-4, with 7 nucleotides matching TRBD1. This CDR3 comprises 13 residues. The V gene end was trimmed by 4 bases and the J gene end by 8 bases; junction bases not matched to a gene: 7. Germline CDR1 reads SQVTM; CDR2 reads ANQGSEA. DNA for the CDR3: TGCAGCGTTGGAACAGGGGTGGAGGAAAAACTGTTTTTT. Encoded protein: CSVGTGVEEKLFF.

In regard to this clone: Other DNA sequences in this sample translate to the same CDR3. V is TRBV18 and J is TRBJ2-7; D possibly corresponds to TRBD2 (6 bases). Per germline, CDR1 KGHSH and CDR2 LQKENI. Trimming stripped 6 bases from V and 1 base from J, with 10 bases between. The CDR3 runs to 13 residues. The CDR3 is CASSPTSSYEQYF. CDR3 coding DNA: TGTGCCAGCTCTCCGACTAGTTCCTACGAGCAGTACTTC.

This rearrangement joins TRBV5-1 to TRBJ1-1, with D hard to call. CDR3 length: 13 residues. Germline V gene lookup returns CDR1 SGHRS and CDR2 YFSETQ. The germline V and J ends were trimmed by 4 bases and 0 bases, with 7 bases remaining between them. The CDR3: CASSNSLNTEAFF. DNA for the CDR3: TGCGCCAGCAGCAACAGTTTGAACACTGAAGCTTTCTTT.

This rearrangement joins TRBV5-1 to TRBJ2-3; D ambiguous. The CDR3 spans 15 residues. Trimming left V 7 bases short and J 0 bases short, with 15 bases between. Germline V gene data show CDR1 as SGHRS and CDR2 as YFSETQ. Written as DNA, the CDR3 is TGCGCCAGCCTTCGGTCGCCAACTAGCACAGATACGCAGTATTTT. This gives the protein CASLRSPTSTDTQYF.

The V gene is TRBV7-2, the J gene TRBJ2-3; D may be TRBD2 (7 bases). The CDR3 contains 14 residues. The germline V and J ends were trimmed by 6 bases and 6 bases, with 16 bases remaining between them. Germline V gene data show CDR1 as SGHTA and CDR2 as FQGNSA. CDR3 DNA sequence: TGTGCCAGCAGACCGGGGGGCTCTCGGGATACGCAGTATTTT. As protein: CASRPGGSRDTQYF.

The CDR3 sequence is CASSLPQGTYEQYF. The CDR3, as DNA: TGTGCCAGCAGCTTACCCCAGGGAACCTACGAGCAGTACTTC. The chain combines TRBV7-2 with TRBJ2-7, with D possibly TRBD1 on 5 matching bases. Trimming left V 2 bases short and J 2 bases short, with 10 bases between. The germline V gene has CDR1 SGHTA and CDR2 FQGNSA. The CDR3 covers 14 residues.

This chain joins TRBV27 and TRBJ1-1; D not resolved. This CDR3 has 12 residues. V lost 4 bases and J lost 3, with 6 bases in between. The germline CDR1 and CDR2 sequences are MNHEY and SMNVEV (reference sequence). The CDR3 coding sequence is TGTGCCAGCAGTTCCTTCGACACTGAAGCTTTCTTT. Protein sequence: CASSSFDTEAFF.

The J gene is TRBJ2-7, the V gene TRBV5-6, with D possibly being TRBD1 (6 bases). CDR1 and CDR2 from the germline V gene are SGHDT and YYEEEE. V lost 0 bases to trimming and J lost 3 bases, with 16 bases between them. The CDR3 covers 16 residues. The CDR3 sequence: CASSLGRWDNHYEQYF. The DNA for the CDR3 is TGTGCCAGCAGCTTGGGGAGGTGGGACAACCACTACGAGCAGTACTTC.

This clone was seen a single time. The chain links TRBV30 to TRBJ2-2, with 9 bases identical to TRBD1. This CDR3 has 15 amino acids. From germline, CDR1 is GTSNPN and CDR2 SVGIG (reference sequence). V was pared by 4 bases and J by 4 bases, with 7 bases of the junction left unmatched. Here the CDR3 reads CAWTGQGVSTGELFF. The DNA for the CDR3 is TGTGCCTGGACGGGACAGGGCGTGAGCACCGGGGAGCTGTTTTTT.

The rearrangement links TRBV18 to TRBJ1-1; 7 bases fit TRBD1. With V trimmed by 6 bases and J by 4 bases, 8 bases remained unmatched. The CDR3 runs to 14 residues. From germline, CDR1 is KGHSH and CDR2 LQKENI. The CDR3 protein is CASSLKDRPTEAFF. The CDR3 DNA reads as TGTGCCAGCTCGCTCAAGGACAGGCCCACTGAAGCTTTCTTT.

The chain is built from TRBV6-1 and TRBJ1-1; the match to TRBD1 covers 7 bases. The V gene end was trimmed by 4 bases and the J gene end by 5 bases; junction bases not matched to a gene: 4. Germline CDR1 reads MNHNS; CDR2 reads SASEGT. The CDR3 extends over 13 amino acids. The CDR3 loop reads CASSGQGVTEAFF. The CDR3 bases are TGTGCCAGCAGTGGACAGGGTGTAACTGAAGCTTTCTTT.

The chain recombines TRBV5-1 with TRBJ1-1; weak D call: TRBD1 (6 bases). Trimming left V 5 bases short and J 1 base short, with 9 bases between. The CDR3 is 13 amino acids. Germline CDR1 is SGHRS and CDR2 is YFSETQ. The CDR3 DNA is TGCGCCAGCAGAGAACAGGGGAACACTGAAGCTTTCTTT. Amino acid sequence: CASREQGNTEAFF.

The chain combines TRBV4-1 with TRBJ2-3, with 11 bases fitting TRBD1. V was pared by 1 base and J by 5 bases, with 2 bases of the junction left unmatched. Germline V gene lookup returns CDR1 MGHRA and CDR2 YSYEKL. CDR3 length: 15 amino acids. CDR3 bases: TGCGCCAGCAGCCAAGGAGGGACAGGGGGAGATACGCAGTATTTT. Its protein product is CASSQGGTGGDTQYF.

The chain uses TRBV7-9 and TRBJ2-5, with 9 bases that match TRBD1. V dropped 4 bases and J dropped 4; count of bases not matched to a gene: 10. CDR1 SEHNR and CDR2 FQNEAQ come from the germline V gene (reference sequence). CDR3 size: 16 residues. CDR3 loop: CASSSPGQGARETQYF. DNA for the CDR3: TGTGCCAGCAGCTCACCGGGACAGGGTGCAAGAGAGACCCAGTACTTC.

The chain uses TRBV19 and TRBJ1-1; D is perhaps TRBD1 (5 bases). The CDR3 consists of 14 residues. V was trimmed by 7 bases and J by 1 base, leaving 13 bases between them. In germline, CDR1 is LNHDA, CDR2 SQIVND (reference sequence). CDR3 sequence: CASNPWGGNTEAFF. As DNA, the CDR3 is TGTGCCAGTAACCCCTGGGGCGGGAACACTGAAGCTTTCTTT.

V is TRBV30 and J is TRBJ1-6; weak D call: TRBD1 (6 bases). The CDR3 is made up of 15 amino acids. Looked up from germline, CDR1 is GTSNPN and CDR2 is SVGIG (reference sequence). Trimming took off 0 bases at V and 7 bases at J, with 13 bases between the two ends. CDR3 loop: CAWSVQGSDNSPLHF. DNA of the CDR3: TGTGCCTGGAGTGTACAGGGCAGTGACAATTCACCCCTCCACTTT.

This clone was detected a few times. This chain joins TRBV6-6 and TRBJ1-5, with D possibly TRBD1 on 6 matching bases. V was clipped by 2 bases and J by 2 bases, with 10 bases between them. Germline V gene lookup returns CDR1 MNHNY and CDR2 SVGAGI (reference sequence). This CDR3 is built from 15 residues. CDR3 region: CASSYKGGGNQPQHF. The CDR3 DNA sequence: TGTGCCAGCAGTTACAAGGGGGGGGGCAATCAGCCCCAGCATTTT.

This clone appeared a few times. The chain couples TRBV27 to TRBJ2-3; 9 bases match TRBD1. Per the germline V gene, CDR1 is MNHEY and CDR2 is SMNVEV (reference sequence). There are 16 residues in the CDR3. With V trimmed by 8 bases and J by 6 bases, 15 bases remained unmatched. The CDR3 DNA sequence: TGTGCCAGCTTGGAGTTGGGGGACAGGGCACGGGATACGCAGTATTTT. Its protein is CASLELGDRARDTQYF.